This record covers a single TCR beta chain. What it binds is unknown. Germline CDR1 is KGHSH and CDR2 is LQKENI. V was pared by 3 bases and J by 5 bases, with 8 bases between. The CDR3 runs to 13 residues. This sample was taken from a study of beta chain features in type 1 diabetes. Study results and limitations: Within patients, naive, central memory and Treg TCRB repertoires seemed more similar than within healthy donors.

The whole isolated RNA underwent reverse transcription, so sequencing captured expressed TCRB transcripts. Produced via immunoSEQ multiplex PCR; TCRdb's table is partial and in-frame only. Counted here are around 170,000 clones, about 9.1% occurring once; the ten biggest clones make up 2% to 3%. The V call is TRBV18, the J call TRBJ2-1; tentative D call: TRBD1 (5 bases). Sequenced: central memory CD4+ T cells from blood. The receptor was isolated from a young woman in good health. CDR3 nucleotide sequence: TGTGCCAGCTCACCGATACAGGACAATGAGCAGTTCTTC. Encoded protein: CASSPIQDNEQFF.